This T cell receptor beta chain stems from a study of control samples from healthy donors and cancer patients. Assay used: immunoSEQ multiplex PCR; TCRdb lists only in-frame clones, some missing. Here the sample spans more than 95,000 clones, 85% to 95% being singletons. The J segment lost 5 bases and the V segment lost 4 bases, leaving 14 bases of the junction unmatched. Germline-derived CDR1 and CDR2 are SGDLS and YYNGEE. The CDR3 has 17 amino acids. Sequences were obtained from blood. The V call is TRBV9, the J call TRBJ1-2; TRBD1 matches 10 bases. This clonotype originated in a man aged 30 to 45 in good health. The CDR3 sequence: CASSPRDRGDSGYGYTF. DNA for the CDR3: TGTGCCAGCAGCCCCCGGGACAGGGGCGACTCAGGATATGGCTACACCTTC.